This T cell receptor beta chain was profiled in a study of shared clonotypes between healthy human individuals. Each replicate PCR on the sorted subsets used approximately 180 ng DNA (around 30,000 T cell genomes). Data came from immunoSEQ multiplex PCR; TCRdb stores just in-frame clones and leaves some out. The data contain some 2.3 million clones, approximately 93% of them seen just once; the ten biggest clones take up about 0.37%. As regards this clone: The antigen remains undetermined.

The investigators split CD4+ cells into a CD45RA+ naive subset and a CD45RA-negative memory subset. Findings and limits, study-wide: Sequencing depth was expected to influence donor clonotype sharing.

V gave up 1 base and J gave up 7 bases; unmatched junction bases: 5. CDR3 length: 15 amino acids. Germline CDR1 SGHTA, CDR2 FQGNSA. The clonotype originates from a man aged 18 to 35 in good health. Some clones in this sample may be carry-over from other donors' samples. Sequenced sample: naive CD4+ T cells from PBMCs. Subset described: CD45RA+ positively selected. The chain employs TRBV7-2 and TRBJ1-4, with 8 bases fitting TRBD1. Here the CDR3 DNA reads TGTGCCAGCAGCTTAGTTTCAGGGGGCGGTGAAAAACTGTTTTTT. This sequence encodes CASSLVSGGGEKLFF.